The 14 T cell receptor beta chains below come from one sample, sequenced in a study of cytotoxic CD8 clonotypes in ibrutinib-treated CLL. Profiling relied on immunoSEQ multiplex PCR, and the TCRdb table lists in-frame clones only, not all of them. The repertoire holds approximately 300,000 clones, with around four fifths as singletons. Sequencing was performed on PBMCs, taken before ibrutinib treatment. The receptors here all came from a human donor with chronic lymphocytic leukemia.

This chain connects TRBV6-1 to TRBJ2-2; 10 bases match TRBD2. The CDR3 sequence is 16 residues long. CDR1 is MNHNS, CDR2 SASEGT, per germline. Trimming removed 2 bases from V and 6 bases from J; junction bases left unmatched: 6. The CDR3 here is CASSELFLAGAGELFF. For the CDR3, the DNA is TGTGCCAGCAGTGAACTCTTCCTAGCGGGAGCCGGGGAGCTGTTTTTT.

V gene TRBV30 combines with J gene TRBJ2-7; D tentatively reads TRBD1 or TRBD2 (5 bases each). Germline lookup yields CDR1 GTSNPN and CDR2 SVGIG (reference sequence). This CDR3 is 15 amino acids long. Trimming took 0 bases from V and 2 from J, leaving 14 bases between them. This chain's CDR3 is CAWSVGVGVTYEQYF. CDR3 DNA: TGTGCCTGGAGTGTGGGGGTAGGGGTTACCTACGAGCAGTACTTC. Filled out from reference TRBV30 and TRBJ2-7, the complete variable domain reads SQTIHQWPATLVQPVGSPLSLECTVEGTSNPNLYWYRQAAGRGLQLLFYSVGIGQISSEVPQNLSASRPQDRQFILSSKKLLLSDSGFYLCAWSVGVGVTYEQYFGPGTRLTVT.

The J gene is TRBJ2-3, the V gene TRBV27; 9 positions match TRBD2. CDR1 and CDR2 from the germline V gene are MNHEY and SMNVEV (reference sequence). The V segment lost 3 bases and the J segment 4 bases; nucleotides outside the gene matches: 8. CDR3 size: 16 residues. CDR3 DNA sequence: TGTGCCAGCAGTTTTGGGATAGCGGGAGTCTCAGATACGCAGTATTTT. Translating it yields CASSFGIAGVSDTQYF.

In the case of this clone: This CDR3 is also generated by other DNA sequences in the sample. The V and J genes are TRBV7-3 and TRBJ2-3; 9 bases align to TRBD1. This CDR3 is built from 15 residues. Looked up from germline, CDR1 is SGHTA and CDR2 is FQGTGA. With V trimmed by 5 bases and J by 2 bases, 5 bases remained unmatched. CDR3 loop: CASSPGQGTTDTQYF. As DNA, the CDR3 is TGTGCCAGCAGCCCGGGACAGGGAACCACAGATACGCAGTATTTT.

This clone has just a few counts. The chain joins TRBV19 to TRBJ1-2; no clear D. Germline lookup yields CDR1 LNHDA and CDR2 SQIVND (reference sequence). Trimming pared 7 bases from V and 7 bases from J, leaving 10 bases between. The CDR3 contains 11 residues. The CDR3 nucleotides read TGTGCCAGTAACACAGAGGGTGGCTACACCTTC. The encoded protein is CASNTEGGYTF. The complete variable domain, with remaining parts taken from reference TRBV19 and TRBJ1-2, reads DGGITQSPKYLFRKEGQNVTLSCEQNLNHDAMYWYRQDPGQGLRLIYYSQIVNDFQKGDIAEGYSVSREKKESFPLTVTSAQKNPTAFYLCASNTEGGYTFGSGTRLTVV.

This chain uses TRBV5-4 with TRBJ2-7; the match to TRBD1 covers 10 bases. The CDR3 runs to 16 residues. Per the germline V gene, CDR1 is SGHNT and CDR2 is YYREEE (reference sequence). Germline trimming cut 3 bases from V and 6 bases from J; bases unmatched to any gene: 12. The CDR3 bases are TGTGCCAGCAGCTCGAAATCCGGGACAGGGGTTTTCGAGCAGTACTTC. Its translation is CASSSKSGTGVFEQYF.

This chain connects TRBV27 to TRBJ2-7, with D uncertain. Trimming took off 2 bases at V and 3 bases at J, with 11 bases between the two ends. The CDR3 extends over 14 amino acids. CDR1 and CDR2 (germline): MNHEY, SMNVEV (reference sequence). This chain's CDR3 is CASSLIGPHYEQYF. The DNA for the CDR3 is TGTGCCAGCAGTTTAATCGGACCACACTACGAGCAGTACTTC.

The CDR3 DNA reads as TGTGCCAGCAGGACCAATGTTGATTCCTACGAGCAGTACTTC. It translates to CASRTNVDSYEQYF. The chain is built from TRBV2 and TRBJ2-7; D is unclear. There are 14 residues in the CDR3. With 6 bases removed from V and 1 base from J, the gap between germline ends came to 13 bases. The germline V gene encodes CDR1 SNHLY and CDR2 FYNNEI.

The chain is built from TRBV6-6 and TRBJ2-1, with 10 bases matching TRBD2. The junction had 6 bases not matched to a gene; V was cut back by 4 bases and J by 9 bases. The germline gives CDR1 MNHNY, CDR2 SVGAGI (reference sequence). The CDR3 is 14 amino acids. CDR3 residues: CASSSASGSSEQFF. The DNA for the CDR3 is TGTGCCAGCAGTTCGGCTAGCGGGAGTTCTGAGCAGTTCTTC.

The V gene is TRBV15, the J gene TRBJ2-7, with TRBD1 matching 7 bases. Trimming took 0 bases from V and 5 from J; bases not matched to a gene: 1. Germline V lookup: CDR1 LNHNV, CDR2 YYDKDF (reference sequence). The CDR3 has 13 amino acids. The CDR3 DNA reads as TGTGCCACCAGCAGAGACAGGGGGAACGAGCAGTACTTC. Translation: CATSRDRGNEQYF.

The V call is TRBV9, the J call TRBJ1-3, with 7 bases fitting TRBD1. V lost 0 bases, J lost 0 bases, and 3 bases stayed unmatched. The germline V gene has CDR1 SGDLS and CDR2 YYNGEE. This CDR3 comprises 16 residues. The chain's CDR3 is CASSVGGQISGNTIYF. In DNA form, the CDR3 reads TGTGCCAGCAGCGTAGGGGGACAGATCTCTGGAAACACCATATATTTT.

The J gene is TRBJ2-1, the V gene TRBV30; possible D gene TRBD2, 5 bases. Trimming removed 2 bases at V and 7 bases at J, with 12 bases between. Germline CDR1 GTSNPN, CDR2 SVGIG (reference sequence). There are 13 residues in the CDR3. The DNA for the CDR3 is TGTGCCTGGAGTAGGAGGCTGCCAAATGAGCAGTTCTTC. Translating it yields CAWSRRLPNEQFF.

CDR3 loop: CASSQSGTFLGYTF. The CDR3 DNA follows: TGTGCCAGCAGCCAATCTGGGACTTTTCTTGGCTACACCTTC. The V and J genes are TRBV16 and TRBJ1-2; weak D call: TRBD1 (5 bases). The length of the CDR3 is 14 residues. V was trimmed by 0 bases and J by 7 bases, leaving 12 bases between them. CDR1 KGHSY and CDR2 FQNENV come from the germline V gene.

The chain has TRBV6-1 and TRBJ1-2; D uncertain. The V end lost 2 bases, the J end lost 3 bases, and 10 bases lay between the germline ends. This CDR3 is built from 14 residues. Germline V gene sequence: CDR1 MNHNS, CDR2 SASEGT. For the CDR3, the DNA is TGTGCCAGCAGTGAAATGGTGGGGTACTATGGCTACACCTTC. Translated, it gives CASSEMVGYYGYTF.